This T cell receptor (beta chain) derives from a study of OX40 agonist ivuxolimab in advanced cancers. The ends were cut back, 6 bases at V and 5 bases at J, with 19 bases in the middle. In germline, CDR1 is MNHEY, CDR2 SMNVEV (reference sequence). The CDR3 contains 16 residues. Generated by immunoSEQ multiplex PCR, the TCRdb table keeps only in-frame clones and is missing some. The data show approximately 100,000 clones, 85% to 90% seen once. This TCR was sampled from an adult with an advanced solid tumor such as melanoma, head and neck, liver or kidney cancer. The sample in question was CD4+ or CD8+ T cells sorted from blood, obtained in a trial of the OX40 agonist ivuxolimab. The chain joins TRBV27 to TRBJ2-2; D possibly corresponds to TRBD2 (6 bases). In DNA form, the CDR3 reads TGTGCCAGCAGCCAAACCCCTAGCGCCAGGACCGGGGAGCTGTTTTTT. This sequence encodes CASSQTPSARTGELFF.